The next 8 T cell receptor beta chains were all read from a single sample in a study of graft-versus-host responses after intestinal transplantation. The antigens for these receptors are not known. Clones were sequenced by immunoSEQ multiplex PCR, and TCRdb holds only the in-frame ones, with some missing. The profile covers under 100,000 clones, with about four fifths appearing a single time and about 0.8% taken by the ten largest. The sample consisted of unstimulated CD4+ T cells sorted from spleen or lymph node cells, taken before intestinal transplant. These receptors were collected from a human donor who received an intestinal transplant.

The J gene is TRBJ2-2, the V gene TRBV5-1, with D perhaps matching TRBD2 (5 bases). Trimming stripped 8 bases from V and 2 bases from J, with 16 bases between. CDR3 size: 15 residues. CDR1 is SGHRS, CDR2 YFSETQ, per germline. In nucleotides, the CDR3 is TGCGCCAGTTCCCGGACTTTCACAAACACCGGGGAGCTGTTTTTT. This gives the protein CASSRTFTNTGELFF.

The genes are TRBV18 and TRBJ2-5; a possible D gene is TRBD1 (6 bases). V was cut by 3 bases and J by 5 bases, with 10 bases left in between. CDR3 length: 13 residues. Germline-derived CDR1 and CDR2 are KGHSH and LQKENI. DNA for the CDR3: TGTGCCAGCTCACCGGGGGCAGCGGAGACCCAGTACTTC. This encodes CASSPGAAETQYF. The variable domain in full, completed from reference TRBV18 and TRBJ2-5, reads NAGVMQNPRHLVRRRGQEARLRCSPMKGHSHVYWYRQLPEEGLKFMVYLQKENIIDESGMPKERFSAEFPKEGPSILRIQQVVRGDSAAYFCASSPGAAETQYFGPGTRLLVL.

Only one count was recorded for this clone. The J gene is TRBJ1-4, the V gene TRBV11-2; TRBD1 matches at 7 bases. This CDR3 has 15 residues. Germline CDR1 SGHAT, CDR2 FQNNGV. V shed 4 bases, J shed 3 bases, and the junction held 5 bases outside the gene matches. CDR3 residues: CASSSSGTANEKLFF. The CDR3 DNA reads TGTGCCAGCAGCTCCTCCGGGACAGCTAATGAAAAACTGTTTTTT. The full variable domain, with the rest looked up from reference TRBV11-2 and TRBJ1-4, is EAGVAQSPRYKIIEKRQSVAFWCNPISGHATLYWYQQILGQGPKLLIQFQNNGVVDDSQLPKDRFSAERLKGVDSTLKIQPAKLEDSAVYLCASSSSGTANEKLFFGSGTQLSVL.

This clone was seen a single time. J is TRBJ2-3 and V is TRBV5-1; the D gene is possibly TRBD2 (6 bases). The V and J ends lost 0 bases and 2 bases respectively, with 13 bases between them. Germline V gene lookup returns CDR1 SGHRS and CDR2 YFSETQ. This CDR3 is 16 amino acids long. The CDR3 coding sequence is TGCGCCAGCAGCTTGGGTAGCGGTCGGGCCACAGATACGCAGTATTTT. Encoded protein: CASSLGSGRATDTQYF.

CDR3 sequence (DNA): TGTGCCAGCAGTGAAAGAACCCTGTGGAGGGCAGATACGCAGTATTTT. It encodes CASSERTLWRADTQYF. The chain links TRBV2 to TRBJ2-3; the D gene is possibly TRBD2 (6 bases). The CDR3 has 16 residues. V was cut by 2 bases and J by 4 bases, with 16 bases left in between. CDR1 is SNHLY and CDR2 is FYNNEI in the germline V gene.

The V gene is TRBV15, the J gene TRBJ2-2; tentative D call: TRBD1 (6 bases). Germline V gene sequence: CDR1 LNHNV, CDR2 YYDKDF (reference sequence). The CDR3 runs 14 residues. The V gene lost 4 bases and the J gene lost 3 bases, with 9 bases spanning the gap. As DNA, the CDR3 is TGTGCCACCAGCAAAAACAGGGACACCGGGGAGCTGTTTTTT. It encodes CATSKNRDTGELFF.

V is TRBV28 and J is TRBJ2-1; 9 bases agree with TRBD2. Per the germline V gene, CDR1 is MDHEN and CDR2 is SYDVKM. The CDR3 runs 15 residues. V gave up 1 base and J gave up 7 bases; unmatched junction bases: 5. The CDR3 coding sequence is TGTGCCAGCAGTTTATTGGCGGGAGGGCGAAATGAGCAGTTCTTC. It specifies CASSLLAGGRNEQFF.

The chain is built from TRBV5-4 and TRBJ2-7; possibly TRBD2 for D (5 bases). Per the germline V gene, CDR1 is SGHNT and CDR2 is YYREEE (reference sequence). V lost 4 bases and J 3 bases, leaving 17 bases between the germline ends. CDR3 size: 15 residues. As DNA, the CDR3 is TGTGCCAGCAGCCCTAACTTCGGAGGTGTCTACGAGCAGTACTTC. Protein: CASSPNFGGVYEQYF.